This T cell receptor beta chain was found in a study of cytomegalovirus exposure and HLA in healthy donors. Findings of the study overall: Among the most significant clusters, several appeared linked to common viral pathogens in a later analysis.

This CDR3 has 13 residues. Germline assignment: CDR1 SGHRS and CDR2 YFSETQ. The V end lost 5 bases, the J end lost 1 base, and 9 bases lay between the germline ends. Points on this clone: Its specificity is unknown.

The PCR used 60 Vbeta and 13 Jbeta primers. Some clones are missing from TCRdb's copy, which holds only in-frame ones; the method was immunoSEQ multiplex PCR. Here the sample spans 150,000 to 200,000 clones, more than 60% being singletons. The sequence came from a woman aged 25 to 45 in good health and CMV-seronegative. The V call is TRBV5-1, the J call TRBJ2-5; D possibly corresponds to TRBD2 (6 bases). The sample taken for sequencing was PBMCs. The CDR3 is CASSPSAQETQYF. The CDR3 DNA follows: TGCGCCAGCAGTCCTAGCGCCCAAGAGACCCAGTACTTC.